This TCR beta chain appears in the sequencing data of a study of T-cell memory formation after mild COVID-19. For the study at large: The study found TCR clusters largely donor specific.

TCRdb reprocessed the 5' RACE reads via MiXCR and lists one record per CDR3 protein. Of about half a million distinct CDR3 sequences listed, around a sixth were seen once; the top ten hold more than 9%. The CDR3 extends over 16 amino acids. Trimming left V 0 bases short and J 1 base short, with 12 bases between. Per the germline V gene, CDR1 is SGHTA and CDR2 is FQGTGA. This clonotype was observed a few times. The chain couples TRBV7-3 to TRBJ1-1, with D unclear. This clonotype originated in an adult woman who had mild COVID-19 (a few samples of this study predate the infection). Cell type and time point are not known. Sequencing input: PBMCs or a T cell subset sorted from them (not recorded which). CDR3 in DNA: TGTGCCAGCAGCTTAACCTGGACCGTTCCGAACACTGAAGCTTTCTTT. As protein: CASSLTWTVPNTEAFF.